This TCR beta chain was sequenced during a study of blood T cell repertoires in COVID-19. Study at large: Some COVID-19 samples were acute and others convalescent; all came from the United States, Italy and Spain.

Some clones are missing from TCRdb's copy, which holds only in-frame ones; the method was immunoSEQ multiplex PCR. The data contain nearly 350,000 clones, around 91% of them seen just once; the ten biggest clones take up more than 3%. This CDR3 comprises 12 residues. Trimming at V came to 10 bases and at J to 7 bases, leaving 5 bases not matched to a gene. From germline, CDR1 is KGHDR and CDR2 SFDVKD. The sample consisted of peripheral blood. V usage is TRBV24-1 and J usage is TRBJ1-1; TRBD1 agrees at 10 bases. The receptor comes from a woman younger than 30 who had recovered from COVID-19. The CDR3 nucleotides read TGTGCCACTGACAGGGGGCGGGGTGAAGCTTTCTTT. Its translation is CATDRGRGEAFF.